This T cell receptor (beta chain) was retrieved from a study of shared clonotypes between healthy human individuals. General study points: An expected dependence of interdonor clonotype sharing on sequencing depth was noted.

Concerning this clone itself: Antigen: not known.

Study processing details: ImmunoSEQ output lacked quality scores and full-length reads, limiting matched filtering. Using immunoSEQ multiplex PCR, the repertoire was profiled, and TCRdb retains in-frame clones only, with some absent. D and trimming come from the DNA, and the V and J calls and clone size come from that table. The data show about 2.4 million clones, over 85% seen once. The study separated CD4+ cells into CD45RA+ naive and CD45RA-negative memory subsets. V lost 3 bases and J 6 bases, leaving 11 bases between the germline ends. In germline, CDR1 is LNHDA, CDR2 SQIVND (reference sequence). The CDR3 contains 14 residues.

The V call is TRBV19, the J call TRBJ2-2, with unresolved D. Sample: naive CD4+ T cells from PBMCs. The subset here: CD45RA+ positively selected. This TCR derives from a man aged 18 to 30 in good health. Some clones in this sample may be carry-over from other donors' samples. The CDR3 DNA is TGTGCCAGTAGTATGTCTAGGAAGGCCGGGGAGCTGTTTTTT. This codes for CASSMSRKAGELFF.